This entry concerns a single T cell receptor beta chain. Its antigen specificity is not known. No much larger clonotype is one base removed from it; base qualities were not supplied. This sample was taken from a study of PD-L1 blockade in urothelial cancer (dated by TCRdb to about 2017). Describing the broader study: Therapy was started around 2014 for all patients, and atezolizumab 1,200 mg was administered intravenously every 3 weeks. Pretreatment tumor samples, along with matched peripheral blood collected serially before and after atezolizumab treatment, underwent TCR sequencing. Durable clinical benefit was defined as a progression-free survival longer than 6 months, and TCR features were additionally tested against progression-free survival and overall survival. The study, an exploratory multi-omic analysis, examined somatic, immune and clinical correlates of response to PD-L1 blockade with atezolizumab in urothelial cancer. A median of 141,255 T cells and just over 80,000 unique TCRs was obtained from blood samples, and a median clonality of around 0.08 was observed. Pretreatment blood TCR-seq was available for about 27 patients, at least one posttreatment blood collection was obtained for about 25 patients, and tumor TCR-seq was available for about 25 patients. An ECOG performance status of 0 or 1 was recorded for the patients, and 0 to 3 prior chemotherapy regimens had been received by the patients. About 85% of the 29 patients were males with bladder-origin urothelial cancer, and about 65% of the roughly 30 reported a prior smoking history. Whole exome sequencing and RNA sequencing of pretreatment tumors were performed alongside TCR sequencing in the same patients. Durable clinical benefit was achieved by nine patients and was not achieved by 20 patients. Blood samples were analyzed 3 weeks after the start of treatment (second dose) and 6 weeks after the start of treatment.

To estimate absolute template abundance from read counts, synthetic TCR analog templates were spiked into each PCR. The immunoSEQ assay was used to amplify TCRbeta CDR3 regions from genomic DNA with bias-controlled V and J gene primers. Rearranged TCRbeta segments were sequenced at approximately 20X coverage. Per the authors' processing: Sequencing errors were corrected by clustering, and CDR3s were annotated against IMGT so that V, D and J genes could be assigned. Downstream analyses used only productive TCRbeta rearrangements and left out out-of-frame or stop-codon sequences. To compute clonality, Shannon entropy was normalized by the log of the number of unique productive sequences and then subtracted from one. Clones differing between time points or between blood and tumor were identified using Fisher's exact test with Benjamini-Hochberg correction, with an adjusted p below 0.01 applied as the threshold. Held by TCRdb, this immuneACCESS table contains in-frame sequences only and omits some clones. Under half of the omission traces to an unresolved V gene where checked; the cause of the rest is unknown. V and J calls and clone size are given by that table; D and trimming were obtained from the DNA. The sample table lists around 70,000 clones, roughly 90% of them with a count of one. The leading ten clones occupy 4.5% to 5% of the sample.

The time point label of this sample denotes: pretreatment peripheral blood. A total of some 30 patients with locally advanced or metastatic urothelial carcinoma, treated at Memorial Sloan Kettering on a trial protocol, made up the cohort. Peripheral blood mononuclear cells were collected from each patient pretreatment and during treatment, giving between 1 and 8 total time points per patient. The Qiagen DNeasy Blood extraction kit was used to purify genomic DNA from total PBMCs and tumor samples. PBMCs were collected pretreatment and during treatment and were isolated and stored as previously described. Here is what the overall study found, with its caveats: Improved progression-free and overall survival was associated with having pretreatment peripheral blood TCR clonality below the median. Because the sample size was small (n of about 30) and many exploratory analyses were performed, the results are intended to be hypothesis-generating. Patients with durable benefit showed greater expansion of tumor-associated TCR clones in peripheral blood 3 weeks after starting treatment (n of about 20, p = 0.022).

The sequences come from PBMCs, collected around atezolizumab (anti-PD-L1) treatment. This sequence was found in a man in his 70s with urothelial cancer.

The encoded CDR3 is CAISEGGTSGSGETQYF. The nucleotide sequence reads as follows: TGTGCCATCAGTGAGGGAGGGACTAGCGGGAGCGGGGAGACCCAGTACTTC. This sequence uses TRBV10-3 and TRBJ2-5, with 14 bases in between that match TRBD2. Unmatched junction bases come to 7, with V trimmed by 2 bases and J by 5 bases. The germline V gene specifies ENHRY as CDR1 and SYGVKD as CDR2. The CDR3 runs 17 residues from the cysteine to the phenylalanine. Here the CDR3 DNA is all that survives: 51 bases in frame from base 1.